This TCR beta chain was recorded in a study of T cells after yellow fever vaccination. TCRdb fed the 5' RACE reads into MiXCR, producing one record per CDR3 protein. The table includes 40,000 to 55,000 distinct CDR3 sequences, 6% to 8.5% detected once. Study results and caveats: Just a small share of clonotypes turned up in the CD4 compartment as well as the CD8 compartment. Abundant contaminating clonotypes from the bulk population could appear in FACS-sorted repertoires.

This clonotype has more than one count but fewer than ten. Germline CDR1 is MNHEY and CDR2 is SVGEGT. The CDR3 is 14 amino acids. The V end lost 6 bases, the J end lost 4 bases, and 15 bases lay between the germline ends. The rearrangement links TRBV6-2 or TRBV6-3 to TRBJ2-5, with D perhaps assigned TRBD1 or TRBD2 (5 bases each). The sequence was obtained from a man between 18 and 29 years old who received the YFV17D yellow fever vaccine. The sample in question was CD8+ T cells not binding an NS4B(214-222) dextramer, sorted from PBMCs, obtained roughly seven weeks after the first yellow fever vaccination. The CDR3 region is CASSTGWDGETQYF. For the CDR3, the DNA is TGTGCCAGCAGCACCGGGTGGGACGGAGAGACCCAGTACTTC.